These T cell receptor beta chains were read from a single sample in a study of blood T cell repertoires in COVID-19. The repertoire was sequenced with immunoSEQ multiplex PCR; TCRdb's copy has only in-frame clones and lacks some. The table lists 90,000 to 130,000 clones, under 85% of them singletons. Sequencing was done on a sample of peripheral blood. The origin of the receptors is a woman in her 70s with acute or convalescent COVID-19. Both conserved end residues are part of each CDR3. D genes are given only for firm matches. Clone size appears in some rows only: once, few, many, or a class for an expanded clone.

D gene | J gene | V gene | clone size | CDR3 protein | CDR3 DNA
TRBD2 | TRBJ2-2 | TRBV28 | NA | CASSPAGSGKTGELFF | TGTGCCAGCAGCCCAGCGGGATCGGGGAAAACCGGGGAGCTGTTTTTT
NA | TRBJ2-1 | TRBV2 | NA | CASNIGDRREQFF | TGTGCCAGCAATATAGGAGACCGGAGGGAGCAGTTCTTC
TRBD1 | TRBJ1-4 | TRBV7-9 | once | CASSPGTDEKLFF | TGTGCCAGCAGCCCGGGGACAGATGAAAAACTGTTTTTT
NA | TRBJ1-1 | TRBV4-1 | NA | CASSQAPNTEAFF | TGCGCCAGCAGCCAAGCTCCCAACACTGAAGCTTTCTTT
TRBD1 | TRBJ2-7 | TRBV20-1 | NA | CSARGKQGSYF | TGCAGTGCTAGGGGCAAACAGGGGTCGTACTTC
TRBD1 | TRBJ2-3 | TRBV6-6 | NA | CASSLLQYRGRWDTQYF | TGTGCCAGCAGTCTCCTCCAATACAGGGGGCGGTGGGATACGCAGTATTTT
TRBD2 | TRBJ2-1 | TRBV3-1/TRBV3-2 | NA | CASNVAGDSNEQFF | TGTGCCAGCAACGTAGCGGGAGACTCGAATGAGCAGTTCTTC
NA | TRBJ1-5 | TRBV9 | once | CASSVGPYHRVSQPQHF | TGTGCCAGCAGCGTAGGCCCCTACCACAGGGTGAGTCAGCCCCAGCATTTT
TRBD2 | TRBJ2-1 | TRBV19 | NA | CASTPPGTSGYNEQFF | TGTGCCAGTACCCCACCCGGGACTAGCGGTTACAATGAGCAGTTCTTC
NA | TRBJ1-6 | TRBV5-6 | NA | CASSPRRDNSPLHF | TGTGCCAGCAGCCCCCGCCGCGATAATTCACCCCTCCACTTT
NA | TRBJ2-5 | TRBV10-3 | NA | CAISESMTGSQETQYF | TGTGCCATCAGTGAGTCGATGACAGGCTCTCAAGAGACCCAGTACTTC
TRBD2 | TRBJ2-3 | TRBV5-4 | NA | CASSPLAGATDTQYF | TGTGCCAGCAGCCCACTAGCGGGAGCCACAGATACGCAGTATTTT
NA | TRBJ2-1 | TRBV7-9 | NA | CASSLARRGLQYEQFF | TGTGCCAGCAGCTTAGCGCGGAGGGGGCTTCAGTATGAGCAGTTCTTC
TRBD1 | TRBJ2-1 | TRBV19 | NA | CASSAGTGIYNEQFF | TGTGCCAGTAGTGCGGGGACAGGGATATACAATGAGCAGTTCTTC
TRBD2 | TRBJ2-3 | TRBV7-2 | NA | CASSLRAGGSTDTQYF | TGTGCCAGCAGCCTGCGGGCGGGGGGCTCCACAGATACGCAGTATTTT
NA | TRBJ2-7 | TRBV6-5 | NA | CASRLAVEYYEQYF | TGTGCCAGCAGATTAGCGGTAGAGTACTACGAGCAGTACTTC
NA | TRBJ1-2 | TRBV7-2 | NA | CASSSRTLGGEGYTF | TGTGCCAGCAGCTCCCGGACCTTGGGGGGGGAGGGCTACACCTTC
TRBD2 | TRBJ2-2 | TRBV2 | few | CASRSGSGTGELFF | TGTGCCAGCCGGAGCGGGAGTGGTACCGGGGAGCTGTTTTTT
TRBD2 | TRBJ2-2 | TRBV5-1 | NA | CTSNSGGMDTGELFF | TGCACCAGCAATTCGGGAGGGATGGACACCGGGGAGCTGTTTTTT
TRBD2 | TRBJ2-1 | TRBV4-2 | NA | CASSPGTSGEWEQFF | TGTGCCAGCAGCCCGGGAACTAGCGGGGAGTGGGAGCAGTTCTTC
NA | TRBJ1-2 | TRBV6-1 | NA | CASSEYQNYGYTF | TGTGCCAGCAGTGAATACCAGAACTATGGCTACACCTTC
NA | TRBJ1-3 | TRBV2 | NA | CASRDWSSGNTIYF | TGTGCCAGCAGGGACTGGAGCTCTGGAAACACCATATATTTT
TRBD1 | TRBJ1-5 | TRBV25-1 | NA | CASSGQGDQPQHF | TGTGCCAGCAGTGGACAGGGAGATCAGCCCCAGCATTTT
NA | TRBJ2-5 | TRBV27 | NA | CASSLSRLDSMGQETQYF | TGTGCCAGCAGTTTATCGCGTCTCGACTCGATGGGCCAAGAGACCCAGTACTTC
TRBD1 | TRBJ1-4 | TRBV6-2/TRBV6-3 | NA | CASSRGQGTRYF | TGTGCCAGCAGCAGAGGACAGGGGACCAGGTATTTT
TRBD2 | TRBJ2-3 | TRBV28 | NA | CASSLGLTSGSTDTQYF | TGTGCCAGCAGTTTAGGCCTTACTAGCGGGAGCACAGATACGCAGTATTTT
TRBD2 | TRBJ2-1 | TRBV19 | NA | CASSPLTSGGAYEQFF | TGTGCCAGTAGTCCCCTAACTAGCGGGGGGGCCTATGAGCAGTTCTTC
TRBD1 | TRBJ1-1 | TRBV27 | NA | CASSPHQGAQAFF | TGTGCCAGCAGTCCGCACCAGGGGGCTCAAGCTTTCTTT
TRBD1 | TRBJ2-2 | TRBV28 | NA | CASRPRDRDPGELFF | TGTGCCAGCAGGCCTCGGGACAGGGACCCCGGGGAGCTGTTTTTT
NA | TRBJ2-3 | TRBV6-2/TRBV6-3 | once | CASNPGPGGTDTQYF | TGTGCCAGCAACCCTGGGCCGGGGGGCACAGATACGCAGTATTTT
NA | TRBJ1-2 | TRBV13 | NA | CASSPQALYGYTF | TGTGCCAGCAGCCCCCAGGCACTCTATGGCTACACCTTC
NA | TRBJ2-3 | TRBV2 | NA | CASRARGATDTQYF | TGTGCCAGCAGGGCCCGGGGGGCCACAGATACGCAGTATTTT
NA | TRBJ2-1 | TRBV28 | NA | CASSDYGRGSYNEQFF | TGTGCCAGCAGCGATTATGGAAGGGGGTCTTACAATGAGCAGTTCTTC
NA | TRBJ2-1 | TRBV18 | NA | CASSRGWSDEQFF | TGTGCCAGCTCCCGGGGGTGGAGCGATGAGCAGTTCTTC
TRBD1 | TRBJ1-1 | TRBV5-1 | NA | CASSLGGTDTEAFF | TGCGCCAGCAGCCTAGGCGGGACAGACACTGAAGCTTTCTTT
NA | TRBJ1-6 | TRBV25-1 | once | CASRDERGDNSPLHF | TGTGCCAGCAGAGACGAGAGAGGTGATAATTCACCCCTCCACTTT
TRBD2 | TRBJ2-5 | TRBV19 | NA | CASSQPLAGKRETQYF | TGTGCCAGTAGCCAGCCGCTAGCGGGCAAGCGAGAGACCCAGTACTTC
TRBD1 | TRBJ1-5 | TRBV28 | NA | CANAGGGNQPQHF | TGTGCCAACGCAGGGGGTGGCAATCAGCCCCAGCATTTT
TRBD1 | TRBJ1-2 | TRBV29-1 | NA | CSAGGTAASGYGYTF | TGCAGCGCCGGCGGGACAGCAGCTTCGGGATATGGCTACACCTTC
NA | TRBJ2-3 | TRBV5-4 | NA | CASSLELARTDTQYF | TGTGCCAGCAGCTTGGAGCTAGCCCGCACAGATACGCAGTATTTT
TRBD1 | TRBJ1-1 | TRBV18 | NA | CASSSHAGGQGGTEAFF | TGTGCCAGCTCATCACACGCAGGGGGACAGGGGGGCACTGAAGCTTTCTTT
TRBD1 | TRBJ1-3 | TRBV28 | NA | CASTGGLAGNTIYF | TGTGCCAGTACAGGGGGCTTAGCTGGAAACACCATATATTTT
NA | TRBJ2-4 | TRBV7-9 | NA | CASSLGAGKNIQYF | TGTGCCAGCAGCTTAGGGGCGGGCAAAAACATTCAGTACTTC
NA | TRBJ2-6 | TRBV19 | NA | CASSGGSPSGANVLTF | TGTGCCAGTAGTGGGGGCAGTCCCTCTGGGGCCAACGTCCTGACTTTC
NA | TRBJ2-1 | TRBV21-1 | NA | CASQTQGTSDNSYNEQFF | TGTGCCAGCCAAACGCAGGGGACTAGCGATAACTCCTACAATGAGCAGTTCTTC
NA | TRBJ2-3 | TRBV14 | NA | CASSQELRDTQYF | TGTGCCAGCAGCCAAGAGCTACGGGATACGCAGTATTTT
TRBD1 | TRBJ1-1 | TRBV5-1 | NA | CASRDRRYTEAFF | TGCGCCAGCAGGGACAGGAGATACACTGAAGCTTTCTTT